The 27 T cell receptor beta chains below were found in one sample sequenced in a study of vaccination effects on CD4 cells after COVID-19. Assay used: immunoSEQ multiplex PCR; TCRdb lists only in-frame clones, some missing. The profile shows about 45,000 clones, 65% to 70% of them singletons. Sequencing followed a ViraFEST assay step that expanded antigen-specific CD4+ T cells with viral peptide pools. It was after more than 8 days of culture that CD4+ T cells were isolated. SARS-CoV-2 infection was confirmed by PCR in the person between March and December 2020. These receptors have no identified antigens. Specimen: CD4+ T cells from PBMCs cultured with a peptide pool, collected before COVID-19 vaccination. These receptors originate from a human donor who had a prior SARS-CoV-2 infection.

The table lists this clone with a count of one. J is TRBJ2-7 and V is TRBV12-3 or TRBV12-4; tentative D call: TRBD2 (5 bases). V was trimmed by 8 bases and J by 0 bases, leaving 11 bases between them. The CDR3 extends over 13 amino acids. The CDR3 DNA reads TGTGCCAGCGGCCGGAGGAGCTCCTACGAGCAGTACTTC. Protein: CASGRRSSYEQYF.

This clone is classed as medium-sized. The CDR3 loop is CASSLDAGPQETQYF. CDR3 bases: TGCGCCAGCAGCTTGGATGCGGGGCCGCAAGAGACCCAGTACTTC. The chain employs TRBV5-1 and TRBJ2-5; tentative D call: TRBD2 (6 bases). The CDR3 totals 15 residues. The V gene's germline CDR1 is SGHRS and CDR2 YFSETQ. V was pared by 0 bases and J by 2 bases, with 11 bases between.

This clone was counted only a few times. This CDR3 is CASRTGTRVAQPQHF. The CDR3 bases are TGTGCCAGCAGAACCGGGACACGGGTGGCGCAGCCCCAGCATTTT. The chain joins TRBV6-5 to TRBJ1-5, with D possibly matching TRBD1 (6 bases). Trimming left V 6 bases short and J 7 bases short, with 19 bases between. Germline-derived CDR1 and CDR2 are MNHEY and SVGAGI. This CDR3 has 15 amino acids.

This clone was detected only once. One end of the junction varies from germline; a read error may be responsible. The chain is built from TRBV6-5 and TRBJ2-2, with unresolved D. The germline CDR1 and CDR2 sequences are MNHEY and SVGAGI. This CDR3 region has 15 residues. The CDR3 sequence: CASSYRALLTRELFF. The CDR3 DNA follows: TGTGCCAGCAGTTATAGGGCATTACTCACCCGGGAGCTGTTTTTT.

This chain joins TRBV5-5 and TRBJ2-5; 7 bases fit TRBD1. Germline V gene sequence: CDR1 SGHKS, CDR2 YYEKEE (reference sequence). V lost 4 bases to trimming and J lost 1 base; unmatched junction nucleotides: 4. There are 14 residues in the CDR3. In DNA, the CDR3 is TGTGCCAGCAGCAAAGGGACAGCCCAAGAGACCCAGTACTTC. This encodes CASSKGTAQETQYF.

This clone was seen once. The chain carries TRBV12-5 and TRBJ2-3, with D possibly TRBD2 on 6 matching bases. The CDR3 spans 16 residues. The germline V gene has CDR1 LGHNT and CDR2 FRNRAP. Trimming took off 2 bases at V and 6 bases at J, with 18 bases between the two ends. The CDR3 DNA follows: TGTGCTAGTGGTTTGTTATCAGTCCGCCGGGGGGATACGCAGTATTTT. Protein: CASGLLSVRRGDTQYF.

This clone was seen a single time. V usage is TRBV4-2 and J usage is TRBJ2-7; 11 nucleotides match TRBD2. This CDR3 comprises 16 residues. Germline V CDR1 and CDR2: LGHNA, YNFKEQ. J gave up 6 bases and V 0 bases, and 7 bases lay outside the gene matches. The CDR3 sequence is CASSQDITSGRSEQYF. CDR3 bases: TGTGCCAGCAGCCAAGATATAACTAGCGGGAGAAGCGAGCAGTACTTC.

V and J are TRBV5-4 and TRBJ1-4; TRBD1 aligns across 7 bases. Losses at the gene ends were 5 bases for V and 7 bases for J; bases not matched to a gene: 8. This CDR3 contains 14 residues. Per the germline V gene, CDR1 is SGHNT and CDR2 is YYREEE (reference sequence). This chain's CDR3 is CASRLDRASEKLFF. In nucleotides, the CDR3 is TGTGCCAGCAGACTTGACAGGGCGAGTGAAAAACTGTTTTTT.

The chain carries TRBV28 and TRBJ1-2, with a weak D call TRBD1 (6 bases). Germline V gives CDR1 MDHEN, CDR2 SYDVKM. The CDR3 sequence is 12 residues long. V lost 5 bases, J lost 7 bases, and 11 bases lay in between. CDR3 coding DNA: TGTGCCAGCAGTGGACGGGGGGCTGGCTACACCTTC. It is translated as CASSGRGAGYTF.

V usage is TRBV5-1 and J usage is TRBJ1-1; D is undetermined. The CDR3 has 14 residues. Germline V gives CDR1 SGHRS, CDR2 YFSETQ. Trimming stripped 2 bases from V and 0 bases from J, with 8 bases between. For the CDR3, the DNA is TGCGCCAGCAGCTTATCGGAGGTGAACACTGAAGCTTTCTTT. This translates into CASSLSEVNTEAFF.

The chain carries TRBV3-1 (or the pseudogene TRBV3-2) and TRBJ1-2; no firm D call. Germline CDR1 LGHDT, CDR2 YNNKEL (reference sequence). The CDR3 runs to 13 residues. Trimming left V 4 bases short and J 7 bases short, with 13 bases between. In nucleotides, the CDR3 is TGTGCCAGCAGCCGGACCGTAAGCGGTGGCTACACCTTC. This gives the protein CASSRTVSGGYTF.

This clone has only one observation. The rearrangement joins TRBV7-6 to TRBJ2-1; D is uncertain. The CDR3 consists of 15 residues. V was pared by 4 bases and J by 2 bases, with 12 bases between. Looked up from germline, CDR1 is SGHVS and CDR2 is FNYEAQ. The CDR3 DNA is TGTGCCAGCAGCTCGTACAAGGGCCCCTACAATGAGCAGTTCTTC. Its protein product is CASSSYKGPYNEQFF.

V gene TRBV15 combines with J gene TRBJ2-3; TRBD2 agrees at 15 bases. CDR3 size: 20 residues. Germline CDR1 reads LNHNV; CDR2 reads YYDKDF (reference sequence). With V trimmed by 0 bases and J by 1 base, 8 bases remained unmatched. This chain's CDR3 is CATSRDLGTSGGFGTDTQYF. The DNA of the CDR3 is TGTGCCACCAGCAGAGATCTTGGGACTAGCGGGGGGTTCGGCACAGATACGCAGTATTTT.

This chain links TRBV15 with TRBJ1-2, with a weak D call TRBD1 (5 bases). V dropped 0 bases and J dropped 0 bases, with 11 bases sitting between them. The CDR3 length is 16 residues. Germline CDR1 LNHNV, CDR2 YYDKDF (reference sequence). The DNA of the CDR3 is TGTGCCACCAGCAGAGATTGGCAGGGATCTAACTATGGCTACACCTTC. As protein: CATSRDWQGSNYGYTF.

CDR3 nucleotide sequence: TGTGCCAGCAGTGACCCGGGACACGCGGACCGCCCGGAGACCCAGTACTTC. It is translated as CASSDPGHADRPETQYF. This chain joins TRBV6-1 and TRBJ2-5; D may be TRBD1 (6 bases). CDR1 MNHNS and CDR2 SASEGT come from the germline V gene. V was cut by 3 bases and J by 5 bases, with 22 bases left in between. This CDR3 contains 17 residues.

V usage is TRBV19 and J usage is TRBJ1-2; tentative D call: TRBD1 (5 bases). Trimming took off 6 bases at V and 3 bases at J, with 20 bases between the two ends. In germline, CDR1 is LNHDA, CDR2 SQIVND (reference sequence). CDR3 size: 16 residues. CDR3 sequence: CASSINPGRGDYGYTF. In nucleotides, the CDR3 is TGTGCCAGTAGCATTAACCCTGGCCGGGGGGACTATGGCTACACCTTC.

This clone came up a few times. The chain links TRBV20-1 to TRBJ1-6, with D maybe TRBD1 (6 bases). Germline lookup yields CDR1 DFQATT and CDR2 SNEGSKA (reference sequence). Trimming left V 3 bases short and J 8 bases short, with 11 bases between. The CDR3 runs to 13 residues. The CDR3 region has the DNA TGCAGTGCTAGTGGGGGCTGGGATTCACCCCTCCACTTT. It encodes CSASGGWDSPLHF.

V is TRBV19 and J is TRBJ2-3; D not certain. The CDR3 has 16 residues. Trimming left V 5 bases short and J 2 bases short, with 17 bases between. Germline CDR1 is LNHDA and CDR2 is SQIVND (reference sequence). The CDR3, as DNA: TGTGCCAGTAGTTCCTTTTGGCTCATGAACACAGATACGCAGTATTTT. Amino acids: CASSSFWLMNTDTQYF.

CDR3 in DNA: TGTGCCAGTAGTTTGAGGGGCCGCATTGAGGCTTTCTTT. This codes for CASSLRGRIEAFF. This chain uses TRBV19 with TRBJ1-1; perhaps TRBD1 as D (5 bases). Germline CDR1 and CDR2: LNHDA and SQIVND (reference sequence). This CDR3 spans 13 amino acids. V was trimmed by 5 bases and J by 11 bases, leaving 18 bases between them.

V gene TRBV21-1 combines with J gene TRBJ2-1; whether TRBD2, the table's D call, matches the DNA was not checked. TRBV21-1 is classified as a pseudogene. This CDR3 has 15 amino acids. CDR3 loop: CASSGWREDHNEQFF. CDR3 coding DNA: TGTGCCAGCAGCGGCTGGAGGGAGGACCACAATGAGCAGTTCTTC.

This sequence joins TRBV30 and TRBJ2-1; no definite D call. Per germline, CDR1 GTSNPN and CDR2 SVGIG (reference sequence). The germline V and J ends were trimmed by 4 bases and 0 bases, with 16 bases remaining between them. There are 16 residues in the CDR3. The CDR3 region has the DNA TGTGCCTGGAAGGCTCTTAGTGCGAGCTCCTACAATGAGCAGTTCTTC. Its translation is CAWKALSASSYNEQFF.

In nucleotides, the CDR3 is TGTGCCAGCAGGCCCGGGACTAGCGGGAGGGTCTCCACAGATACGCAGTATTTT. Encoded protein: CASRPGTSGRVSTDTQYF. The rearrangement links TRBV7-9 to TRBJ2-3; 16 bases align to TRBD2. Germline V gives CDR1 SEHNR, CDR2 FQNEAQ (reference sequence). The CDR3 length is 18 residues. J lost 2 bases, V lost 6 bases, and 8 bases had no gene match.

Only a few counts were recorded for this clone. J is TRBJ1-1 and V is TRBV5-6; 7 nucleotides align to TRBD1. The germline CDR1 and CDR2 sequences are SGHDT and YYEEEE. With V trimmed by 7 bases and J by 9 bases, 9 bases remained unmatched. This CDR3 contains 12 residues. The CDR3 bases are TGTGCCAGCCACTGGAGCAGGGGGAAAGCTTTCTTT. This translates into CASHWSRGKAFF.

J is TRBJ1-3 and V is TRBV6-2 or TRBV6-3, with unresolved D. V shed 6 bases and J shed 0 bases, with 18 bases lying between them. Germline V lookup: CDR1 MNHEY, CDR2 SVGEGT. The CDR3 is 17 amino acids. The CDR3 DNA follows: TGTGCCAGCAGACCTGACCCACACCGGGTCTCTGGAAACACCATATATTTT. As protein: CASRPDPHRVSGNTIYF.

There are a few counts of this clone. The chain carries TRBV4-2 and TRBJ2-7; 12 bases map to TRBD2. J lost 2 bases, V lost 1 base, and 6 bases had no gene match. Germline V CDR1 and CDR2: LGHNA, YNFKEQ. This CDR3 region has 17 residues. The CDR3 here is CASSQVRTSGAAYEQYF. Here the CDR3 DNA reads TGTGCCAGCAGCCAAGTGAGGACTAGCGGGGCAGCCTACGAGCAGTACTTC.

The chain couples TRBV3-1 (or the pseudogene TRBV3-2) to TRBJ2-5, with a weak D call TRBD2 (6 bases). Trimming removed 1 base at V and 5 bases at J, with 14 bases between. The CDR3 has 15 residues. Germline V lookup: CDR1 LGHDT, CDR2 YNNKEL (reference sequence). This CDR3 is CASSQGVGGFETQYF. The CDR3 nucleotides are TGTGCCAGCAGCCAAGGGGTGGGAGGATTTGAGACCCAGTACTTC.

This chain joins TRBV15 and TRBJ1-2, with a tentative D call TRBD1 (5 bases). CDR3 length equals 13 residues. V was clipped by 3 bases and J by 14 bases, with 19 bases between them. CDR1 and CDR2 (germline): LNHNV, YYDKDF (reference sequence). CDR3 bases: TGTGCCACCAGCAGGACAGACGGCCCCGGTGGTACCTTC. Amino acids: CATSRTDGPGGTF. Drawing the rest from reference TRBV15 and TRBJ1-2, the complete variable domain is DAMVIQNPRYQVTQFGKPVTLSCSQTLNHNVMYWYQQKSSQAPKLLFHYYDKDFNNEADTPDNFQSRRPNTSFCFLDIRSPGLGDTAMYLCATSRTDGPGGTFGSGTRLTVV.